What follows are 3 T cell receptor beta chains derived from one specimen sequenced in a study of cytomegalovirus exposure and HLA in healthy donors. Primers for the PCR totalled 60 Vbeta and 13 Jbeta. TCRdb's copy holds only in-frame clones and misses some; the assay was immunoSEQ multiplex PCR. The sample yields tens of thousands of clones, about two thirds seen once. Specimen: PBMCs. The source of these receptors is a middle-aged woman in good health and CMV-seropositive.

The V call is TRBV5-1, the J call TRBJ2-7; 7 nucleotides agree with TRBD1. The J segment lost 2 bases and the V segment lost 4 bases, leaving 9 bases of the junction unmatched. The V gene's germline CDR1 is SGHRS and CDR2 YFSETQ. This CDR3 is built from 15 residues. CDR3 coding DNA: TGCGCCAGCAGCCATCCGGGACAGCCTCCCTACGAGCAGTACTTC. Its translation: CASSHPGQPPYEQYF.

This clone was observed a single time. The J gene is TRBJ2-1, the V gene TRBV2, with 10 bases lining up with TRBD1. CDR1 is SNHLY, CDR2 FYNNEI, per germline. The junction had 7 bases not matched to a gene; V was cut back by 6 bases and J by 14 bases. This CDR3 has 12 residues. CDR3 coding DNA: TGTGCCAGCAGGCCTGACAGGGGGCCCAAGTTCTTC. As protein: CASRPDRGPKFF.

The J gene is TRBJ1-1, the V gene TRBV2; TRBD1 matches at 9 bases. Germline values: CDR1 SNHLY, CDR2 FYNNEI. CDR3 length: 14 residues. V shed 1 base and J 4 bases; nucleotides not matched to a gene: 1. In DNA form, the CDR3 reads TGTGCCAGCAGTGAAGTGACAGGGGGCACTGAAGCTTTCTTT. This codes for CASSEVTGGTEAFF.